This TCR beta chain came from a study of graft-versus-host responses after intestinal transplantation. Overall study context: The study gave all recipients anti-thymocyte globulin induction, then tacrolimus and steroids for approximately 3 years.

V gave up 4 bases and J gave up 3 bases, with 5 bases separating them. Germline CDR1 SGHRS, CDR2 YFSETQ. The CDR3 loop spans 11 amino acids. Sequenced by immunoSEQ multiplex PCR; TCRdb stores in-frame clones only, minus some. The repertoire holds 77,000 or so clones, with roughly 90% as singletons. The starting material was PBMCs, obtained 98 days after intestinal transplantation. The sequence derives from a human patient who received an intestinal transplant, so some T cells may come from the graft donor. The V gene is TRBV5-1, the J gene TRBJ2-7, with D unresolved. CDR3 residues: CASSVDYEQYF. The CDR3 DNA follows: TGCGCCAGCAGCGTGGACTACGAGCAGTACTTC. The full variable domain, its missing parts supplied by reference TRBV5-1 and TRBJ2-7, is KAGVTQTPRYLIKTRGQQVTLSCSPISGHRSVSWYQQTPGQGLQFLFEYFSETQRNKGNFPGRFSGRQFSNSRSEMNVSTLELGDSALYLCASSVDYEQYFGPGTRLTVT.